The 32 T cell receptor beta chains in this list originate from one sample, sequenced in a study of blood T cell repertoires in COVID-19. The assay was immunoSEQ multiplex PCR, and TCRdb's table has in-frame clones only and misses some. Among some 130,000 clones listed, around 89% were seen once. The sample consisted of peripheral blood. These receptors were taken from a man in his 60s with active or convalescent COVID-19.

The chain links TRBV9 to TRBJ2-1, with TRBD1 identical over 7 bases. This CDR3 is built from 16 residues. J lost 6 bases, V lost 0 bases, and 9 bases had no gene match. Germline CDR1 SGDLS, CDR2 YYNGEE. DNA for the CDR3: TGTGCCAGCAGCGTAGATGGTAGGGGGCGCGGCAATGAGCAGTTCTTC. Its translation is CASSVDGRGRGNEQFF.

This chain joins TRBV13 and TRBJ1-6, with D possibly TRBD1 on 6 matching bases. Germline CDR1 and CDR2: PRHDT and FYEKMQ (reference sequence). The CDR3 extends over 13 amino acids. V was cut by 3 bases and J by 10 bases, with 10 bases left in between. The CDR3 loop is CASSFRGASPLHF. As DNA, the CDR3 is TGTGCCAGCAGCTTCCGGGGGGCATCACCCCTCCACTTT.

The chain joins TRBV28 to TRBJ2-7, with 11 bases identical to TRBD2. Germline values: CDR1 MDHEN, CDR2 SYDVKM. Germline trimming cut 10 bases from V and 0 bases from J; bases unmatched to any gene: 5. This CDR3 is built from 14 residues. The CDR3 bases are TGTGCCACCGGGACTAGCGGAAGCTCCTACGAGCAGTACTTC. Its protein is CATGTSGSSYEQYF.

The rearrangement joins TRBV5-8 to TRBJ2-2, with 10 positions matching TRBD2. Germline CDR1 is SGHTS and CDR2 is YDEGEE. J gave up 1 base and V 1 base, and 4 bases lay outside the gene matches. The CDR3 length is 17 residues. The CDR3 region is CASSLSASGRNTGELFF. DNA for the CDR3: TGTGCCAGCAGCTTGTCGGCTAGCGGGAGGAACACCGGGGAGCTGTTTTTT.

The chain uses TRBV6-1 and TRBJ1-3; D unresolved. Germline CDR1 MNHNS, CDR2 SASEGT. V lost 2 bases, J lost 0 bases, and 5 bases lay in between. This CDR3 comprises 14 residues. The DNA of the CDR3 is TGTGCCAGCAGTGAAAACTACTCTGGAAACACCATATATTTT. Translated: CASSENYSGNTIYF.

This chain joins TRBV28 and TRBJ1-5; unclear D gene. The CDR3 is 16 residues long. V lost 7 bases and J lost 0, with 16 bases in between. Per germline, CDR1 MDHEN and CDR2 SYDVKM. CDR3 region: CASIPGSTYSNQPQHF. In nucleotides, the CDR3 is TGTGCCAGCATCCCAGGCAGCACTTATAGCAATCAGCCCCAGCATTTT.

The CDR3 spells CASSPAQGSDTEAFF. CDR3 bases: TGTGCCAGCAGTCCCGCACAGGGTAGCGACACTGAAGCTTTCTTT. The V gene is TRBV6-5, the J gene TRBJ1-1; D perhaps matches TRBD1 (6 bases). CDR3 size: 15 residues. V lost 5 bases, J lost 3 bases, and 16 bases lay in between. Germline values: CDR1 MNHEY, CDR2 SVGAGI.

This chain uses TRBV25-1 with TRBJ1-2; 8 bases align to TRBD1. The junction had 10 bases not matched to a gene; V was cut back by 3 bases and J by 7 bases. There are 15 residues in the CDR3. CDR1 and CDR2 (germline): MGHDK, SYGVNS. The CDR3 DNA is TGTGCCAGCAGTGAGTTGGACAGGGAGGAGGGTGGCTACACCTTC. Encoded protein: CASSELDREEGGYTF.

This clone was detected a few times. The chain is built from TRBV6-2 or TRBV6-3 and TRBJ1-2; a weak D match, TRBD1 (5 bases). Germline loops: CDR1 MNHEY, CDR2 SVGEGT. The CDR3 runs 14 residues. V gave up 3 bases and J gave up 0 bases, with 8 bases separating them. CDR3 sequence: CASSYGGANYGYTF. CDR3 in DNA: TGTGCCAGCAGTTATGGAGGGGCTAACTATGGCTACACCTTC.

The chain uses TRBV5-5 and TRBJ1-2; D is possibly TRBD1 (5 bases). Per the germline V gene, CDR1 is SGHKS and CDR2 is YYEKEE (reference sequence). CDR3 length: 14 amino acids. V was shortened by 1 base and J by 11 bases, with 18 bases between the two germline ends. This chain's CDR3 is CASSLLPGLKPYTF. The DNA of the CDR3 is TGTGCCAGCAGCTTGTTACCGGGACTCAAACCTTACACCTTC. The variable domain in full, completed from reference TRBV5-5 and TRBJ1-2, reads DAGVTQSPTHLIKTRGQQVTLRCSPISGHKSVSWYQQVLGQGPQFIFQYYEKEERGRGNFPDRFSARQFPNYSSELNVNALLLGDSALYLCASSLLPGLKPYTFGSGTRLTVV.

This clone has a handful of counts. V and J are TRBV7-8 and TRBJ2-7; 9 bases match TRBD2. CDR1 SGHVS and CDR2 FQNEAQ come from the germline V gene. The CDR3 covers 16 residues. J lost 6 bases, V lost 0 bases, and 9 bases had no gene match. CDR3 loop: CASSLAPSGGPIEQYF. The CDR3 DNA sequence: TGTGCCAGCAGCTTAGCCCCCAGCGGGGGGCCAATCGAGCAGTACTTC.

Here the CDR3 reads CASIPGLAGYNEQFF. The CDR3 DNA sequence: TGTGCCAGCATCCCGGGACTAGCAGGCTACAATGAGCAGTTCTTC. The chain carries TRBV5-5 and TRBJ2-1, with 9 bases that match TRBD2. V gave up 6 bases and J gave up 3 bases; unmatched junction bases: 7. CDR3 length: 15 residues. Germline V gives CDR1 SGHKS, CDR2 YYEKEE (reference sequence).

DNA for the CDR3: TGTGCCAGCAGCTCCCTAAATCAGGGCTACGAGCAGTACTTC. Translated: CASSSLNQGYEQYF. The rearrangement joins TRBV7-9 to TRBJ2-7; a possible D gene is TRBD1 (5 bases). Germline loops: CDR1 SEHNR, CDR2 FQNEAQ (reference sequence). The CDR3 contains 14 residues. The ends were cut back, 4 bases at V and 3 bases at J, with 13 bases in the middle.

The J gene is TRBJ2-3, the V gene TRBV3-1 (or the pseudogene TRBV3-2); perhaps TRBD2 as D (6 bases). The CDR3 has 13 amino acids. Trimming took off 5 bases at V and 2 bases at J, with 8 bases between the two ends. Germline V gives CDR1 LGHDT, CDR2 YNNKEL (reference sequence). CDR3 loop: CASSIADTDTQYF. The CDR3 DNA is TGTGCCAGCAGCATAGCGGACACAGATACGCAGTATTTT.

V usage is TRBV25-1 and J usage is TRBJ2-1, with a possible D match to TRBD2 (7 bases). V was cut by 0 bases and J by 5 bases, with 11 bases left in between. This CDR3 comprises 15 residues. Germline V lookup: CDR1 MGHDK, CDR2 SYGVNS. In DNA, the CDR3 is TGTGCCAGCAGTGAATATCGAGGGGGGGACAATGAGCAGTTCTTC. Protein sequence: CASSEYRGGDNEQFF.

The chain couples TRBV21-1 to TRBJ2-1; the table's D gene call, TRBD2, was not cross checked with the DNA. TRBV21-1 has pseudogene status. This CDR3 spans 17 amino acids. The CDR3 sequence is CASTQSIGCGLDNEQFF. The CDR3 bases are TGTGCCAGCACCCAAAGTATAGGATGCGGGCTGGACAATGAGCAGTTCTTC.

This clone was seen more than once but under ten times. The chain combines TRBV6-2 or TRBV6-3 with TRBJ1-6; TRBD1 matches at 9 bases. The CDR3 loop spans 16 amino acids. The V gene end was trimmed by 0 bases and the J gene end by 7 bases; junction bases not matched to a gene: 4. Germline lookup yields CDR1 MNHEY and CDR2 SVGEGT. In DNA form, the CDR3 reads TGTGCCAGCAGTTACTCGATTGGACAGGGGAATTCACCCCTCCACTTT. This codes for CASSYSIGQGNSPLHF.

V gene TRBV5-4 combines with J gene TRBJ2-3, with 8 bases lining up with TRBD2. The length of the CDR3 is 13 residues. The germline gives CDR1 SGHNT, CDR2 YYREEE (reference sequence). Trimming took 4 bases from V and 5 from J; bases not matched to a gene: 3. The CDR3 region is CASSLSGGDTQYF. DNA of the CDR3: TGTGCCAGCAGCCTAAGCGGGGGAGATACGCAGTATTTT.

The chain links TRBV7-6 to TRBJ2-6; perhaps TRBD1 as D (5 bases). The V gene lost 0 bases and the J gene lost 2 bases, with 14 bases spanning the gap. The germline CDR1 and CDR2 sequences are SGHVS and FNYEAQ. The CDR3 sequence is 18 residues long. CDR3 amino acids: CASSLAGRAFPGANVLTF. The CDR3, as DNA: TGTGCCAGCAGCTTAGCGGGCAGGGCTTTTCCTGGGGCCAACGTCCTGACTTTC.

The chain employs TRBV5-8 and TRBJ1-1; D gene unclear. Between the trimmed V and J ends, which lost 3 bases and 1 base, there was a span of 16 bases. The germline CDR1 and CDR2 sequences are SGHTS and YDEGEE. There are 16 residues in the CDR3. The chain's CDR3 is CASSSAWTGTNTEAFF. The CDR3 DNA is TGTGCCAGCAGCTCCGCTTGGACGGGAACGAACACTGAAGCTTTCTTT.

The CDR3 loop is CASSRGTSLGTGELFF. The CDR3 DNA sequence: TGTGCCAGCAGTCGCGGGACTAGCCTAGGCACCGGGGAGCTGTTTTTT. This chain joins TRBV14 and TRBJ2-2; 9 bases are shared with TRBD2. Germline lookup yields CDR1 SGHDN and CDR2 FVKESK. The CDR3 contains 16 residues. Trimming at V came to 6 bases and at J to 4 bases, leaving 9 bases not matched to a gene.

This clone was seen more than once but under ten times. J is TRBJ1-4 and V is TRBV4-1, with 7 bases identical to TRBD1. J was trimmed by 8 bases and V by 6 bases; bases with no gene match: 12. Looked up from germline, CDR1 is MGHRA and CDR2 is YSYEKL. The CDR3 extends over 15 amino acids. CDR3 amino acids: CASRRQGLAFEKLFF. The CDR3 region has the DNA TGCGCCAGCAGGAGACAGGGCTTGGCCTTCGAAAAACTGTTTTTT.

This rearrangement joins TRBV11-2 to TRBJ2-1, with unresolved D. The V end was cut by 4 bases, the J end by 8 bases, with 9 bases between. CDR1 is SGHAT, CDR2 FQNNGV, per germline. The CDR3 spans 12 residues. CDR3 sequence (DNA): TGTGCCAGCAGCTCCCCTCTCTATGAGCAGTTCTTC. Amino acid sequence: CASSSPLYEQFF. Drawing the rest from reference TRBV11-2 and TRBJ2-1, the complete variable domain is EAGVAQSPRYKIIEKRQSVAFWCNPISGHATLYWYQQILGQGPKLLIQFQNNGVVDDSQLPKDRFSAERLKGVDSTLKIQPAKLEDSAVYLCASSSPLYEQFFGPGTRLTVL.

CDR3 protein: CATSDPPPGNEQYF. The CDR3 nucleotides are TGTGCCACCAGTGATCCCCCCCCCGGGAACGAGCAGTACTTC. V is TRBV24-1 and J is TRBJ2-7; D possibly corresponds to TRBD2 (5 bases). CDR3 size: 14 residues. CDR1 KGHDR and CDR2 SFDVKD come from the germline V gene. V lost 3 bases and J lost 5, with 13 bases in between.

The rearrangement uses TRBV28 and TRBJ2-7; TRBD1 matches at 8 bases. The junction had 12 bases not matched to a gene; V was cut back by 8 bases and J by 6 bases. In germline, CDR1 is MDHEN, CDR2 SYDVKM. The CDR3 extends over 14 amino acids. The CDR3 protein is CASSPGQGASEQYF. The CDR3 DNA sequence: TGTGCCAGCTCCCCGGGCCAGGGGGCTTCCGAGCAGTACTTC.

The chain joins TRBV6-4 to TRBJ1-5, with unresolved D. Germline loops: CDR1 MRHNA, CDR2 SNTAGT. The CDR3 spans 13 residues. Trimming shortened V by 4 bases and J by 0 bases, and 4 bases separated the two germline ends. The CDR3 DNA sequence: TGTGCCAGCAGTGTCAATAGCAATCAGCCCCAGCATTTT. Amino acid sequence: CASSVNSNQPQHF.

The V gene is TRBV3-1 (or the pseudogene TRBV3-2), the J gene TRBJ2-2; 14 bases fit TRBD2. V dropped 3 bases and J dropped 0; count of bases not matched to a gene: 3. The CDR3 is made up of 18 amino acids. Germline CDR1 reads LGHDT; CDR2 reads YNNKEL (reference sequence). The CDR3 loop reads CASSQGLAGAPNTGELFF. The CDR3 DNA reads TGTGCCAGCAGCCAGGGACTAGCGGGGGCTCCGAACACCGGGGAGCTGTTTTTT.

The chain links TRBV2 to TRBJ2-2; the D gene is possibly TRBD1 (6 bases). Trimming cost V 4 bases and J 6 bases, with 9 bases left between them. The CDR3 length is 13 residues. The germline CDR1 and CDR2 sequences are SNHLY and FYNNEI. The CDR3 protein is CASSGGPPGELFF. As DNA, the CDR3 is TGTGCCAGCAGTGGGGGGCCCCCCGGGGAGCTGTTTTTT.

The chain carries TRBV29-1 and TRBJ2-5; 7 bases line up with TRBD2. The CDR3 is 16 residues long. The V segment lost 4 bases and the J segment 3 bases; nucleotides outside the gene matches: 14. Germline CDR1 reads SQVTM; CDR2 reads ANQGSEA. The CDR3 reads CSVVLVKRDDKETQYF. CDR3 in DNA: TGCAGCGTTGTGTTGGTGAAGCGGGACGACAAAGAGACCCAGTACTTC.

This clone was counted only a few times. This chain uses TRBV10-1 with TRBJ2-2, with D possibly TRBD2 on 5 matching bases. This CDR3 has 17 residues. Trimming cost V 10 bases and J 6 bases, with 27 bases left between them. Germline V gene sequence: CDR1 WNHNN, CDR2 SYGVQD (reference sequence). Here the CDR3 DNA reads TGCGCCACCCGAAGCCAAGCCGGGATTCCCCTCGCCGGGGAGCTGTTTTTT. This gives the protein CATRSQAGIPLAGELFF.

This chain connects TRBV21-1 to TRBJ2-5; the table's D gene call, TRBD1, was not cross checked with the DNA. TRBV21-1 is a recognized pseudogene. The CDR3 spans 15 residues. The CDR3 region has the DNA TGTGCCAGCAGCAGGGGACAGGGGGGCCAAGAGACCCAGTACTTC. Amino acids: CASSRGQGGQETQYF.

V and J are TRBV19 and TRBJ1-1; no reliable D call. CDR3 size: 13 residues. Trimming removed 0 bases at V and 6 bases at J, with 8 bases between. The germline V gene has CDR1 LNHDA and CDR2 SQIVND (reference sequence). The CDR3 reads CASSIDKSAEAFF. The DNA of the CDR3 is TGTGCCAGTAGTATAGATAAGTCGGCTGAAGCTTTCTTT.